The clone carrying this T cell receptor beta chain was seen ten or more times. The antigen is undetermined. The CDR3 contains 13 residues. The V end lost 2 bases, the J end lost 10 bases, and 12 bases lay between the germline ends. Per germline, CDR1 SEHNR and CDR2 FQNEAQ (reference sequence). These data are taken from a study of T cells in Graves' hyperthyroidism and ophthalmopathy. Amplified regions were TCR beta CDR3 sequences from RNA transcripts. HTBI primers were the set used in a first-round RT-PCR of the TCR CDR3. Each CDR3 protein is one row after TCRdb ran MiXCR on the multiplex PCR reads. The table lists a few hundred thousand distinct CDR3 sequences, 15% to 17% of them singletons. Study-wide findings and caveats: Ophthalmopathy, as predicted by the model, came a median roughly 6.8 months after the prediction.

For Graves' hyperthyroidism to be stable, ophthalmopathy could not progress within 18 months. Any patient presenting with uncontrolled infection, other autoimmune disease, pregnancy or lactation was left out. Each diagnosis was grounded in clinical symptoms, serum thyroxine and TRAb, thyroid ultrasound, and orbital computed tomography. The sequence came from a woman in her 30s with Graves' hyperthyroidism. The chain joins TRBV7-9 to TRBJ2-1; D possibly corresponds to TRBD2 (5 bases). Source material: blood. CDR3 in amino acids: CASSLTAVGEQFF. Here the CDR3 DNA reads TGTGCCAGCAGCTTAACAGCGGTAGGGGAGCAGTTCTTC.